Shown below are 7 T cell receptor beta chains from a single sample sequenced in a study of cytomegalovirus exposure and HLA in healthy donors. The study ran its PCR with 60 Vbeta and 13 Jbeta primers. Assay used: immunoSEQ multiplex PCR; TCRdb lists only in-frame clones, some missing. The sample has over 80,000 clones, about 70% seen once; the top ten hold over 12%. The sample was PBMCs. Source of these receptors: a woman in her 70s in good health and CMV-seropositive.

The genes are TRBV5-1 and TRBJ1-5; TRBD1 aligns across 7 bases. This CDR3 has 14 amino acids. The trim removed 0 bases at V and 5 bases at J, leaving 2 bases unmatched. Germline values: CDR1 SGHRS, CDR2 YFSETQ. CDR3 DNA: TGCGCCAGCAGCTTGGGACAGGGCGATCAGCCCCAGCATTTT. The encoded protein is CASSLGQGDQPQHF.

On this clone: The same CDR3 also results from other DNA sequences found in this sample. The J gene is TRBJ1-3, the V gene TRBV7-2; D not certain. The CDR3 has 14 amino acids. The germline CDR1 and CDR2 sequences are SGHTA and FQGNSA. V gave up 1 base and J gave up 4 bases, with 8 bases separating them. In DNA, the CDR3 is TGTGCCAGCAGCTTAGAAGGGAGGGGAAACACCATATATTTT. Protein sequence: CASSLEGRGNTIYF.

The V gene is TRBV6-5, the J gene TRBJ2-7, with D uncertain. The germline CDR1 and CDR2 sequences are MNHEY and SVGAGI. The CDR3 has 12 amino acids. Between the trimmed V and J ends, which lost 10 bases and 5 bases, there was a span of 15 bases. The DNA of the CDR3 is TGTGCCACCCGGCCAGGTATCCACGAGCAGTACTTC. It is translated as CATRPGIHEQYF.

This chain links TRBV10-3 with TRBJ1-5; 10 nucleotides line up with TRBD1. This CDR3 contains 15 residues. V was pared by 3 bases and J by 6 bases, with 5 bases of the junction left unmatched. Germline loops: CDR1 ENHRY, CDR2 SYGVKD. The CDR3 region is CAISDVGQGGQPQHF. The CDR3 nucleotides read TGTGCCATCAGTGATGTCGGACAGGGGGGTCAGCCCCAGCATTTT.

This clone was observed a few times. This chain uses TRBV5-1 with TRBJ1-1; D ambiguous. Per germline, CDR1 SGHRS and CDR2 YFSETQ. The germline V and J ends were trimmed by 3 bases and 0 bases, with 12 bases remaining between them. This CDR3 has 15 residues. Here the CDR3 DNA reads TGCGCCAGCAGCTCGAGGTTGAGGGTGAACACTGAAGCTTTCTTT. It specifies CASSSRLRVNTEAFF.

CDR3 nucleotide sequence: TGTGCCTGGAGACAGGTGAACTCTGGAAACACCATATATTTT. Amino acids: CAWRQVNSGNTIYF. This chain uses TRBV30 with TRBJ1-3; a weak D match, TRBD1 (5 bases). The length of the CDR3 is 14 residues. Germline lookup yields CDR1 GTSNPN and CDR2 SVGIG (reference sequence). V was pared by 3 bases and J by 0 bases, with 9 bases between.

The chain recombines TRBV5-1 with TRBJ2-5, with D possibly TRBD1 on 6 matching bases. Germline-derived CDR1 and CDR2 are SGHRS and YFSETQ. The V gene lost 6 bases and the J gene lost 2 bases, with 11 bases spanning the gap. There are 13 residues in the CDR3. The CDR3 DNA reads as TGCGCCAGCACCACACAGGGACAAGAGACCCAGTACTTC. Translation gives CASTTQGQETQYF. The variable domain in full, completed from reference TRBV5-1 and TRBJ2-5, reads KAGVTQTPRYLIKTRGQQVTLSCSPISGHRSVSWYQQTPGQGLQFLFEYFSETQRNKGNFPGRFSGRQFSNSRSEMNVSTLELGDSALYLCASTTQGQETQYFGPGTRLLVL.